The 2 T cell receptor beta chains listed next were all sequenced from one sample in a study of shared T cell receptors in the human thymus. TCRdb keeps only in-frame clones here, not all; method: immunoSEQ multiplex PCR. The sample lists hundreds of thousands of clones; 85% to 95% were seen once. Specimen: thymocytes. These receptors were collected from a human donor.

This rearrangement joins TRBV7-6 to TRBJ2-3; TRBD1 might be the D (6 bases). The germline V and J ends were trimmed by 1 base and 11 bases, with 13 bases remaining between them. The germline CDR1 and CDR2 sequences are SGHVS and FNYEAQ. The CDR3 has 13 residues. DNA of the CDR3: TGTGCCAGCAGCTTAGAGCTAGCAGGGGAGCAGTATTTT. This gives the protein CASSLELAGEQYF.

The CDR3 loop reads CASSHRFLAKNIQYF. In DNA form, the CDR3 reads TGTGCCAGCAGTCATCGATTCCTAGCCAAAAACATTCAGTACTTC. The V call is TRBV27, the J call TRBJ2-4; D not resolved. CDR3 length: 15 residues. Trimming cost V 5 bases and J 0 bases, with 11 bases left between them. CDR1 is MNHEY, CDR2 SMNVEV, per germline (reference sequence).